The rows below give T cell receptor beta chains drawn from one sample of a study of response to subunit inactivated influenza vaccine. TCRdb redid the calling of the RT-PCR reads with MiXCR, one entry per CDR3 protein. The sample carries approximately 290,000 distinct CDR3 sequences, roughly 22% recorded once. The source material was PBMCs from blood, sampled about 19 months after vaccination. The receptor source for this set is a man aged 45-69 years who received an inactivated influenza vaccine. The CDR3 runs from the conserved cysteine through the conserved F or W. A D gene is named only where the DNA matches it firmly. Not every row has a clone size; where given, it reads once, few, many or a size class.

d_gene	j_gene	v_gene	abundance	CDR3aa	CDR3nt
TRBD2	TRBJ2-3	TRBV20-1	NA	CSASPLGTSGGTDTQYF	TGCAGTGCTAGCCCCCTCGGGACTAGCGGGGGGACAGATACGCAGTATTTT
TRBD1	TRBJ1-2	TRBV12-3/TRBV12-4	many	CASRRDSNYGYTF	TGTGCCAGCAGAAGGGACAGCAACTATGGCTACACCTTC
TRBD1	TRBJ2-5	TRBV3-1	few	CASSRRDRIQETQYF	TGTGCCAGCAGCCGAAGGGACAGGATCCAAGAGACCCAGTACTTC
NA	TRBJ2-3	TRBV10-3	few	CAIWGDRTDTQYF	TGTGCCATCTGGGGGGACCGCACAGATACGCAGTATTTT
NA	TRBJ1-1	TRBV18	NA	CASSPRTQAFF	TGTGCCAGCTCACCACGGACACAAGCTTTCTTT
TRBD2	TRBJ2-7	TRBV10-3	NA	CAISDGTSAQTYEQYF	TGTGCCATCAGTGATGGGACTAGCGCGCAGACCTACGAGCAGTACTTC
TRBD1	TRBJ1-2	TRBV3-1	many	CASSQGGWTGYGYTF	TGTGCCAGCAGCCAAGGTGGTTGGACAGGGTACGGCTACACCTTC
NA	TRBJ2-1	TRBV18	NA	CASSPVGYNEQFF	TGTGCCAGCTCACCGGTAGGTTACAATGAGCAGTTCTTC
TRBD2	TRBJ2-2	TRBV6-1	NA	CASRGLAGVNANTGELFF	TGTGCCAGCAGAGGACTAGCGGGGGTCAACGCGAACACCGGGGAGCTGTTTTTT
NA	TRBJ1-1	TRBV12-3/TRBV12-4	NA	CASSLALTEKAFF	TGTGCCAGCAGTTTAGCGCTGACAGAGAAAGCTTTCTTT
NA	TRBJ1-1	TRBV5-6	few	CASSAGPQEAVAFF	TGTGCCAGCAGCGCTGGGCCGCAGGAGGCAGTCGCTTTCTTT
NA	TRBJ2-2	TRBV9	few	CASSPLVGVHTGELFF	TGTGCCAGCAGCCCTCTCGTCGGGGTACACACCGGGGAGCTGTTTTTT
NA	TRBJ2-2	TRBV5-1	NA	CASSPLVSSGTGELFF	TGCGCCAGCAGCCCCCTCGTCTCGAGTGGCACCGGGGAGCTGTTTTTT
NA	TRBJ1-1	TRBV9	NA	CASSPLGFADTEAFF	TGTGCCAGCAGCCCCCTGGGATTCGCGGACACTGAAGCTTTCTTT
TRBD1	TRBJ1-5	TRBV7-9	many	CASSLGGTDLNQPQHF	TGTGCCAGCAGCTTAGGTGGGACAGACCTCAATCAGCCCCAGCATTTT
NA	TRBJ2-7	TRBV11-2	NA	CASSYRSIRNEQYF	TGTGCCAGCAGCTATCGGTCGATCCGTAACGAGCAGTACTTC
TRBD2	TRBJ2-5	TRBV7-2	NA	CASSLAQYRLAGNQETQYF	TGTGCCAGCAGCTTAGCGCAGTACCGACTAGCGGGGAACCAAGAGACCCAGTACTTC
NA	TRBJ2-6	TRBV20-1	NA	CSAKGVYGSGANVLTF	TGCAGTGCCAAAGGGGTATATGGCTCTGGGGCCAACGTCCTGACTTTC
NA	TRBJ1-5	TRBV28	NA	CASSPHGRYQPQHF	TGTGCCAGCAGTCCACACGGCCGGTATCAGCCCCAGCATTTT
NA	TRBJ1-3	TRBV7-2	NA	CASSLSPYSGNTIYF	TGTGCCAGCAGCTTAAGCCCATACTCTGGAAACACCATATATTTT
NA	TRBJ2-3	TRBV7-2	NA	CAVQPFTDTQYF	TGTGCAGTTCAGCCGTTCACAGATACGCAGTATTTT
TRBD1	TRBJ2-1	TRBV4-1	few	CASSQDPRQGVYNEQFF	TGCGCCAGCAGCCAAGATCCCCGACAGGGGGTTTACAATGAGCAGTTCTTC
NA	TRBJ2-5	TRBV10-3	NA	CAISERSTGETQYF	TGTGCCATCAGTGAGAGAAGCACCGGGGAGACCCAGTACTTC
NA	TRBJ2-7	TRBV4-3	few	CASSQEGHPDYEQYF	TGCGCCAGCAGCCAAGAGGGACATCCAGACTACGAGCAGTACTTC
NA	TRBJ1-2	TRBV5-4	NA	CASSFERDYGYTF	TGTGCCAGCAGCTTTGAGCGCGACTATGGCTACACCTTC
NA	TRBJ1-1	TRBV24-1	few	CATSDSWNSEAFF	TGTGCCACCAGTGATTCCTGGAACTCTGAAGCTTTCTTT
TRBD1	TRBJ1-5	TRBV20-1	NA	CSARLIGTGRRPQHF	TGCAGTGCTAGATTGATAGGGACAGGCCGCCGGCCCCAGCATTTT
TRBD2	TRBJ2-1	TRBV6-5	few	CASRRGGEQFF	TGTGCCAGCCGACGGGGGGGTGAGCAGTTCTTC
TRBD1	TRBJ1-2	TRBV7-9	few	CASSSGTGGTNVYTF	TGTGCCAGCAGCTCGGGGACAGGGGGAACGAATGTCTACACCTTC
TRBD1	TRBJ2-5	TRBV11-2	few	CASSFDRVVTQYF	TGTGCCAGCAGCTTCGACAGGGTTGTGACCCAGTACTTC
NA	TRBJ1-5	TRBV3-1	few	CASSQGPEQPQHF	TGTGCCAGCAGCCAGGGCCCCGAGCAGCCCCAGCATTTT
NA	TRBJ1-1	TRBV10-3	NA	CAITDTAHKNTEAFF	TGTGCCATCACGGACACGGCCCACAAAAACACTGAAGCTTTCTTT
NA	TRBJ2-3	TRBV18	NA	CASSPLSDTQYF	TGTGCCAGCTCACCACTATCAGATACGCAGTATTTT
NA	TRBJ1-1	TRBV5-1	many	CASSLTGVVTEAFF	TGCGCCAGCAGCTTGACCGGGGTTGTCACTGAAGCTTTCTTT
NA	TRBJ2-5	TRBV2	once	CASSEVKGGPETQYF	TGTGCCAGCAGTGAAGTTAAGGGGGGCCCAGAGACCCAGTACTTC
TRBD2	TRBJ2-1	TRBV7-9	NA	CASSLPRRLAGENEQFF	TGTGCCAGCAGCTTGCCCCGAAGGCTAGCGGGAGAAAATGAGCAGTTCTTC